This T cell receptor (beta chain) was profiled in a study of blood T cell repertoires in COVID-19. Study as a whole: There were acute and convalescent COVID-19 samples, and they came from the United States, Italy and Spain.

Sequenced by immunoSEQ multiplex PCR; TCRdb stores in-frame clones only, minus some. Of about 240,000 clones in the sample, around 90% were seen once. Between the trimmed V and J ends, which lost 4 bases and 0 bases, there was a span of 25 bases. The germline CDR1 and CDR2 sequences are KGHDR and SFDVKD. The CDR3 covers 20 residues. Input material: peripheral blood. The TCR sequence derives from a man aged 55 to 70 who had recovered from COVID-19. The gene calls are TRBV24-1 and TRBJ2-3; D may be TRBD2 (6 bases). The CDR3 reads CATSDPHLAAGTISTDTQYF. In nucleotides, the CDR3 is TGTGCCACCAGTGACCCACACCTGGCCGCGGGGACCATAAGCACAGATACGCAGTATTTT.